Included here is one TCR beta chain sequence, with context. TCRdb's copy holds only in-frame clones and misses some; the assay was immunoSEQ multiplex PCR. The sample contains some 200,000 clones, roughly nine tenths of which appear only once. The data were taken from a study of blood T cell repertoires in COVID-19. CDR1 and CDR2 (germline): MNHEY, SMNVEV (reference sequence). The CDR3 sequence is 14 residues long. V lost 6 bases and J 6 bases, leaving 14 bases between the germline ends. The chain recombines TRBV27 with TRBJ2-2; D is possibly TRBD1 (7 bases). The clonotype originates from a woman aged 18-29 years who had recovered from COVID-19. Sequencing was carried out using PBMCs or T cells enriched from blood (not recorded which). The CDR3 is CASSPGGWAGELFF. For the CDR3, the DNA is TGTGCCAGCAGCCCAGGGGGGTGGGCCGGGGAGCTGTTTTTT.